The subject of this entry is one T cell receptor beta chain. Antigen unknown. TCRdb re-called the 5' RACE reads through MiXCR, storing one row per CDR3 protein. The sample records approximately 530,000 distinct CDR3 sequences, more than 20% being singletons. These data come from a study of identical twins. CDR1 and CDR2 (germline): SNHLY, FYNNEI. The CDR3 has 15 amino acids. Trimming at V came to 4 bases and at J to 1 base, leaving 4 bases not matched to a gene. Study outcomes and limitations: Cord blood beta clonotypes that were abundant carried fewer insertions, and memory repertoires showed no such trend.

The sample also formed part of further work on yellow fever vaccine responses in identical twins.

The receptor was derived from a woman aged 18-30 years in good health. Sequencing was carried out using CD4+ T cells sorted from blood. This rearrangement joins TRBV2 to TRBJ2-5, with 9 nucleotides matching TRBD2. CDR3 nucleotides: TGTGCCAGCAGTGGGATTAGCGGGAGCCAAGAGACCCAGTACTTC. Its protein is CASSGISGSQETQYF.